This T cell receptor beta chain was sequenced during a study of PD-L1 blockade in urothelial cancer. For the study at large: The authors examined blood 3 weeks (second dose) and 6 weeks after treatment start. A median blood sample held about 140,000 T cells and tens of thousands of unique TCRs. Study results and caveats: Patients who had durable benefit saw their tumor-associated blood clones expand more at 3 weeks. A pretreatment blood TCR clonality that fell below the median predicted better progression-free and overall survival.

Germline V gene sequence: CDR1 LNHNV, CDR2 YYDKDF (reference sequence). The CDR3 length is 17 residues. V shed 5 bases and J 1 base; nucleotides not matched to a gene: 11. A note on this clone: Its cognate antigen is unknown.

This sample's time point: peripheral blood 6 weeks after treatment start. Generated by immunoSEQ multiplex PCR, the TCRdb table keeps only in-frame clones and is missing some. The sample includes tens of thousands of clones, more than 75% of them seen just once. The sample consisted of PBMCs, taken around atezolizumab (anti-PD-L1) treatment. This TCR was recovered from a man between 65 and 79 years old with urothelial cancer. V and J are TRBV15 and TRBJ2-7; 10 bases are a match to TRBD2. The CDR3 DNA reads as TGTGCCACCAGCCCTCAGCCGGGACTAGCGTTTTCCTACGAGCAGTACTTC. Amino acid sequence: CATSPQPGLAFSYEQYF.